This T cell receptor beta chain was retrieved from a study of identical twins. This CDR3 has 15 residues. CDR1 is MDHEN, CDR2 SYDVKM, per germline. The V end was cut by 6 bases, the J end by 6 bases, with 18 bases between. TCRdb processed the 5' RACE reads anew with MiXCR; each CDR3 protein has one entry. The table shows about 210,000 distinct CDR3 sequences, with roughly 9.4% occurring only once. The sample taken for sequencing was memory (CD45RO+) T cells sorted from blood. This receptor was taken from a woman aged 18-29 years in good health. The chain combines TRBV28 with TRBJ1-5; D is unresolved. The CDR3 spells CASSPTSSLGQPQHF. CDR3 coding DNA: TGTGCCAGCAGCCCCACCAGCTCCCTGGGTCAGCCCCAGCATTTT.